This T cell receptor (beta chain) was obtained from a study of breast tumors, draining lymph nodes, adjacent tissues. Per germline, CDR1 MNHEY and CDR2 SVGEGT. Trimming removed 2 bases from V and 4 bases from J, with 8 bases in between. The CDR3 length is 13 residues. TCRdb redid the calling of the multiplex PCR reads with MiXCR, one entry per CDR3 protein. The repertoire holds roughly 17,000 distinct CDR3 sequences, with about 60% as singletons. Source material: tumor-adjacent breast tissue. The chain has TRBV6-2 or TRBV6-3 and TRBJ1-2; D unresolved. This clonotype originated in a female donor with breast cancer. Some clones in this sample may be carry-over from other donors' samples. The chain's CDR3 is CASSYGRGYGYTF. The CDR3 bases are TGTGCCAGCAGTTACGGCCGGGGCTATGGCTACACCTTC.